Reported below is one TCR beta chain. Its specific antigen is unknown. Base qualities are not provided; no much larger clone lies one nucleotide away. These data belong to a study of T cell changes during pregnancy in multiple sclerosis (dated by TCRdb to the late 2010s). The study in broad terms: The study examined how the T cell repertoire changed over the course of pregnancy in women with multiple sclerosis.

The method was the immunoSEQ multiplex PCR assay. TCRdb carries this immuneACCESS record with in-frame sequences only. Its versions omit some clonotypes, under half of them owing to an unresolved V gene in the studies checked, with the rest unexplained. In this sample the table shows 55,000 to 70,000 clones, 93% of which occur a single time. About 1.8% of the sample lies in the top ten. CDR1 and CDR2, per the germline V gene (reference sequence), are SEHNR and FQNEAQ. V is pared back by 5 bases and J by 4 bases, with 9 bases lying between the germline termini. The CDR3 runs 12 amino acids, cysteine and phenylalanine included. Here the CDR3 DNA is all that survives: 36 bases in frame from base 1.

The sequence links TRBV7-9 to TRBJ2-7; the D segment could be TRBD1, given 5 matching bases. The receptor was derived from a female donor with multiple sclerosis, enrolled in a pregnancy study. The sequenced sample was peripheral blood, obtained after pregnancy. The sequence in DNA is TGTGCCAGCAGCCACGACAGTTACGAGCAGTACTTC. This codes for CASSHDSYEQYF.